This T cell receptor beta chain was recorded in a study of blood T cell repertoires in COVID-19. Across the study: Samples came from the United States, Italy and Spain, spanning acute and convalescent COVID-19. T cells, B-cell-depleted T cells, or PBMCs supplied cDNA or gDNA.

The authors' processing: Nucleated cell counts were estimated from reference gene primer amplification. Profiling relied on immunoSEQ multiplex PCR, and the TCRdb table lists in-frame clones only, not all of them. V, J and clone size are those of that table, while D and trimming were read from the DNA. The table lists around 76,000 clones, roughly 85% of them singletons, with roughly 5.6% in the top ten. Deletions cut 1 base from V and 3 bases from J, with 4 bases between. The CDR3 length is 13 residues. Per the germline V gene, CDR1 is LNHNV and CDR2 is YYDKDF (reference sequence). The sample comprised peripheral blood. This clonotype originated in a man older than 75 with acute or convalescent COVID-19. This rearrangement joins TRBV15 to TRBJ2-1; D gene unclear. In nucleotides, the CDR3 is TGTGCCACCAGCAGAGCCCTCTACAATGAGCAGTTCTTC. It specifies CATSRALYNEQFF.